This T cell receptor beta chain came from a study of regulatory T cells. Whole-study findings and limits: In CD3G-deficient patients, conventional CD4+ T cells were enriched for hydrophobic CDR3 residues at positions 6 and 7.

The CDR3 is made up of 14 amino acids. CDR1 is SEHNR, CDR2 FQNEAQ, per germline (reference sequence). The germline V and J ends were trimmed by 3 bases and 2 bases, with 11 bases remaining between them. In the case of this clone: What it binds is unknown.

The primer mix had 52 TRBV and 13 TRBJ primers. The assay was immunoSEQ multiplex PCR, and TCRdb's table has in-frame clones only and misses some. This sample has about 15,000 clones, with roughly 84% found just once. The chain couples TRBV7-9 to TRBJ2-7; D may be TRBD1 or TRBD2 (5 bases each). The sequenced material came from conventional CD4+ T cells sorted from blood. The clonotype comes from a person between 30 and 45 years old with CD3G deficiency. CDR3 bases: TGTGCCAGCAGCTTGGGGGACGGTCCCTACGAGCAGTACTTC. It codes for CASSLGDGPYEQYF.